What follows describes a single TCR beta chain. The antigen is not known. The data originate from a study of cytomegalovirus exposure and HLA in healthy donors. General observations from the study: In a later analysis, at a false discovery rate of 0.05, 15,000 to 20,000 TCR beta sequences were associated with HLA alleles.

13 Jbeta primers and 60 Vbeta primers were used for the PCR. Sequencing was performed with immunoSEQ multiplex PCR; in TCRdb, only in-frame clones are kept and a portion is missing. The profile shows some 100,000 clones, approximately 80% of them singletons. Each donor was nominally healthy when sampled (though unrecorded immune exposures were likely). Germline CDR1 is SGHTA and CDR2 is FQGNSA. The CDR3 contains 12 residues. V was cut by 5 bases and J by 3 bases, with 8 bases left in between. The sample consisted of PBMCs. The chain carries TRBV7-2 and TRBJ2-7; tentatively, D is TRBD2 (6 bases). The receptor's source is a female donor in good health and CMV-seropositive. The CDR3 sequence: CASSPGLYEQYF. The CDR3 coding sequence is TGTGCCAGCAGCCCGGGACTCTACGAGCAGTACTTC.